This TCR beta chain derives from a study of blood T cell repertoires in COVID-19. Study details: COVID-19 samples, acute and convalescent, were from the United States, Italy and Spain.

Per the original data handling: Nucleated cell counts were estimated from reference gene primer amplification. The data were produced by immunoSEQ multiplex PCR, yet TCRdb's version contains in-frame clones alone and is incomplete. Clonal size and the V and J genes are those of that table, whereas D and trimming came from the DNA. The sample has 45,000 to 65,000 clones; roughly 87% are singletons. The length of the CDR3 is 16 residues. In germline, CDR1 is LGHDT, CDR2 YNNKEL (reference sequence). The V and J ends lost 5 bases and 0 bases respectively, with 14 bases between them. The sequence was obtained from an elderly man in a cohort sampled during active COVID-19. The V gene is TRBV3-1 (or the pseudogene TRBV3-2), the J gene TRBJ1-5; D is possibly TRBD1 (5 bases). Sequencing input: peripheral blood. CDR3 coding DNA: TGTGCCAGCAGCGGGGCGGGGCCCTATAGCAATCAGCCCCAGCATTTT. This codes for CASSGAGPYSNQPQHF.